What follows are 31 T cell receptor beta chains derived from one specimen sequenced in a study of T cells in Graves' hyperthyroidism and ophthalmopathy. Authors of the study amplified TCR beta CDR3 regions from RNA transcripts. TCR CDR3 regions were first amplified by RT-PCR with HTBI primers. Via MiXCR, TCRdb re-called the multiplex PCR reads, giving one row per CDR3 protein. The data show more than 500,000 distinct CDR3 sequences, with 12% to 15% seen just once and 11% to 15% held by the top ten. Sequenced: blood. These receptors came from a woman aged 40 to 55 with Graves' hyperthyroidism.

This clonotype was detected ten times or more. This chain joins TRBV30 and TRBJ2-2; TRBD1 matches at 7 bases. CDR1 is GTSNPN and CDR2 is SVGIG in the germline V gene (reference sequence). This CDR3 has 13 amino acids. The trim removed 5 bases at V and 4 bases at J, leaving 4 bases unmatched. The CDR3 protein is CAWVGQPTGELFF. Written as DNA, the CDR3 is TGTGCCTGGGTGGGACAGCCCACCGGGGAGCTGTTTTTT.

This clonotype was found many times. The J gene is TRBJ2-7, the V gene TRBV6-1; D perhaps matches TRBD1 (5 bases). Per germline, CDR1 MNHNS and CDR2 SASEGT. The germline V and J ends were trimmed by 3 bases and 4 bases, with 13 bases remaining between them. The CDR3 is 14 amino acids. The CDR3 nucleotides are TGTGCCAGCAGTGACCAGGGTGGGCCTTACGAGCAGTACTTC. It specifies CASSDQGGPYEQYF.

A few counts support this clonotype. The chain joins TRBV7-8 to TRBJ1-5, with D possibly being TRBD1 (6 bases). V lost 5 bases and J lost 6, with 17 bases in between. This CDR3 is built from 15 residues. Germline loops: CDR1 SGHVS, CDR2 FQNEAQ. The CDR3 region is CASSGTQGTGQPQHF. CDR3 DNA: TGTGCCAGCAGCGGGACGCAGGGGACGGGTCAGCCCCAGCATTTT.

This sequence joins TRBV6-2 or TRBV6-3 and TRBJ2-2, with 7 nucleotides matching TRBD1. The length of the CDR3 is 15 residues. Trimming took 6 bases from V and 4 from J; bases not matched to a gene: 8. Germline assignment: CDR1 MNHEY and CDR2 SVGEGT. The CDR3 DNA sequence: TGTGCCAGCAGCAACGGACAGGTTCGCACCGGGGAGCTGTTTTTT. Protein sequence: CASSNGQVRTGELFF.

This clonotype has only a few counts. J is TRBJ1-6 and V is TRBV9; 10 bases are shared with TRBD1. J was trimmed by 5 bases and V by 3 bases; bases with no gene match: 5. CDR1 is SGDLS and CDR2 is YYNGEE in the germline V gene. The length of the CDR3 is 16 residues. The CDR3, as DNA: TGTGCCAGCAGCGCCCGACAGGGGGCCGATAATTCACCCCTCCACTTT. Its translation is CASSARQGADNSPLHF.

The rearrangement links TRBV24-1 to TRBJ1-1; maybe TRBD1 (5 bases). The V end was cut by 2 bases, the J end by 4 bases, with 13 bases between. The CDR3 contains 15 residues. The germline CDR1 and CDR2 sequences are KGHDR and SFDVKD. In DNA, the CDR3 is TGTGCCACCAGTGATTCTGGGGCGCGTAGCACTGAAGCTTTCTTT. This gives the protein CATSDSGARSTEAFF.

This clonotype was observed at least ten times. The chain uses TRBV20-1 and TRBJ2-3; possible D gene TRBD1, 7 bases. The CDR3 is 14 amino acids. Germline assignment: CDR1 DFQATT and CDR2 SNEGSKA (reference sequence). Deletions cut 1 base from V and 3 bases from J, with 11 bases between. The CDR3: CSARGRGQTDTQYF. The CDR3 DNA reads TGCAGTGCTAGAGGGAGGGGACAGACAGATACGCAGTATTTT.

The rearrangement links TRBV28 to TRBJ1-2, with 7 bases identical to TRBD1. From germline, CDR1 is MDHEN and CDR2 SYDVKM. V shed 6 bases, J shed 5 bases, and the junction held 3 bases outside the gene matches. The CDR3 covers 12 residues. CDR3 sequence reads: CASRRQGYGYTF. The CDR3 DNA sequence: TGTGCCAGCAGACGACAGGGTTATGGCTACACCTTC.

The chain uses TRBV29-1 and TRBJ1-2; D uncertain. V lost 8 bases to trimming and J lost 5 bases, with 12 bases between them. From germline, CDR1 is SQVTM and CDR2 ANQGSEA. The CDR3 runs 11 residues. This CDR3 reads CSLASEYGYTF. As DNA, the CDR3 is TGCAGCCTAGCGTCGGAATATGGCTACACCTTC.

This clonotype occurred many times. This chain links TRBV12-3 or TRBV12-4 with TRBJ2-5, with TRBD2 matching 7 bases. This CDR3 has 15 amino acids. J was trimmed by 3 bases and V by 3 bases; bases with no gene match: 7. The CDR3 spells CASSLYGRAEETQYF. DNA for the CDR3: TGTGCCAGCAGTTTGTATGGGAGGGCCGAAGAGACCCAGTACTTC.

This clonotype was counted a few times. The chain carries TRBV20-1 and TRBJ2-7; TRBD2 matches at 11 bases. This CDR3 has 16 residues. The V segment lost 3 bases and the J segment 7 bases; nucleotides outside the gene matches: 14. The germline V gene encodes CDR1 DFQATT and CDR2 SNEGSKA (reference sequence). The CDR3 nucleotides are TGCAGTGCTAGGGGACTAGCGGTATCCTTTGGGGAGGAGCAGTACTTC. This codes for CSARGLAVSFGEEQYF.

Ten or more counts support this clonotype. The V gene is TRBV24-1, the J gene TRBJ2-1; possible D gene TRBD1, 5 bases. Germline V gene sequence: CDR1 KGHDR, CDR2 SFDVKD. CDR3 length: 15 amino acids. V was pared by 3 bases and J by 8 bases, with 16 bases between. CDR3 loop: CATSDAKGQEDEQFF. CDR3 bases: TGTGCCACCAGTGATGCTAAGGGGCAGGAAGATGAGCAGTTCTTC.

The rearrangement joins TRBV4-2 to TRBJ2-3; possible D gene TRBD2, 5 bases. Germline CDR1 LGHNA, CDR2 YNFKEQ. Trimming shortened V by 0 bases and J by 0 bases, and 13 bases separated the two germline ends. CDR3 length: 17 residues. The CDR3: CASSQDIRTSSTDTQYF. CDR3 coding DNA: TGTGCCAGCAGCCAAGATATTCGGACTTCTAGCACAGATACGCAGTATTTT.

Only a few counts were recorded for this clonotype. The chain carries TRBV2 and TRBJ2-4; D tentatively reads TRBD1 or TRBD2 (5 bases each). From germline, CDR1 is SNHLY and CDR2 FYNNEI. CDR3 length: 16 residues. Trimming removed 3 bases from V and 1 base from J, with 13 bases in between. The CDR3 region has the DNA TGTGCCAGCAGTGAGAGGGGTCGGGCTGCCAAAAACATTCAGTACTTC. It specifies CASSERGRAAKNIQYF.

There are a few counts of this clonotype. This chain connects TRBV5-8 to TRBJ2-5; D call uncertain. This CDR3 has 15 residues. V was pared by 4 bases and J by 0 bases, with 13 bases between. The germline V gene encodes CDR1 SGHTS and CDR2 YDEGEE. CDR3 nucleotide sequence: TGTGCCAGCAGCCTTGGTGGGCCAGACCAAGAGACCCAGTACTTC. It yields the protein CASSLGGPDQETQYF.

This clonotype has a count of ten or more. This rearrangement joins TRBV11-2 to TRBJ2-7; no firm D call. V was pared by 0 bases and J by 2 bases, with 11 bases between. The CDR3 sequence is 15 residues long. Germline values: CDR1 SGHAT, CDR2 FQNNGV. The CDR3 DNA reads TGTGCCAGCAGCTTAGATGGAGCCGGTCCCTACGAGCAGTACTTC. It is translated as CASSLDGAGPYEQYF.

The J gene is TRBJ1-5, the V gene TRBV6-4; maybe TRBD1 (6 bases). Germline V gene sequence: CDR1 MRHNA, CDR2 SNTAGT. V was trimmed by 6 bases and J by 9 bases, leaving 21 bases between them. The CDR3 extends over 15 amino acids. The CDR3, as DNA: TGTGCCAGCAGCCGTACGGGGGACACCTTTTCGCCCCAGCATTTT. It is translated as CASSRTGDTFSPQHF.

This clonotype occurred many times. The rearrangement uses TRBV6-1 and TRBJ2-7; perhaps TRBD1 as D (6 bases). CDR1 is MNHNS and CDR2 is SASEGT in the germline V gene. The CDR3 consists of 14 residues. The V end was cut by 8 bases, the J end by 2 bases, with 16 bases between. CDR3 sequence (DNA): TGTGCCAGCGGGCCCCCAGGGGCCACCTACGAGCAGTACTTC. Translation: CASGPPGATYEQYF.

This clonotype was counted at least ten times. J is TRBJ1-2 and V is TRBV28; maybe TRBD1 (6 bases). Germline V gives CDR1 MDHEN, CDR2 SYDVKM. Between the trimmed V and J ends, which lost 2 bases and 12 bases, there was a span of 16 bases. This CDR3 has 13 residues. The CDR3 loop reads CASSLTGGRVNTF. For the CDR3, the DNA is TGTGCCAGCAGTTTAACTGGGGGGCGAGTTAACACCTTC.

This clonotype was counted many times. V usage is TRBV20-1 and J usage is TRBJ1-1; 8 positions agree with TRBD1. V lost 0 bases, J lost 5 bases, and 11 bases stayed unmatched. This CDR3 has 16 residues. Germline values: CDR1 DFQATT, CDR2 SNEGSKA (reference sequence). DNA of the CDR3: TGCAGTGCTAGAGATCTCGCCAGGGGGCGCGTGACTGAAGCTTTCTTT. Its protein is CSARDLARGRVTEAFF.

This clonotype was seen at least ten times. The V call is TRBV7-3, the J call TRBJ2-7; 10 nucleotides agree with TRBD2. Germline loops: CDR1 SGHTA, CDR2 FQGTGA. The CDR3 length is 14 residues. V shed 5 bases, J shed 7 bases, and the junction held 8 bases outside the gene matches. CDR3 DNA: TGTGCCAGCAGCCGTCTAGCGGGAGTGGGAGAGCAGTACTTC. This translates into CASSRLAGVGEQYF.

This clonotype appeared many times. V gene TRBV2 combines with J gene TRBJ2-5, with 14 nucleotides matching TRBD2. Losses at the gene ends were 6 bases for V and 4 bases for J; bases not matched to a gene: 7. The CDR3 consists of 16 residues. Germline assignment: CDR1 SNHLY and CDR2 FYNNEI. CDR3 loop: CASSPGTSGSRETQYF. The DNA of the CDR3 is TGTGCCAGCAGCCCCGGGACTAGCGGGAGTAGAGAGACCCAGTACTTC.

The chain uses TRBV20-1 and TRBJ1-5; 12 bases fit TRBD1. This CDR3 region has 17 residues. Per the germline V gene, CDR1 is DFQATT and CDR2 is SNEGSKA (reference sequence). The CDR3 coding sequence is TGCAGCCTCTACCTTAGATCGGGACAGGGGGCTGGACAGCCCCAGCATTTT. As protein: CSLYLRSGQGAGQPQHF.

This clonotype showed up many times. This rearrangement joins TRBV5-4 to TRBJ1-1, with TRBD1 matching 7 bases. CDR3 length equals 15 residues. Germline lookup yields CDR1 SGHNT and CDR2 YYREEE (reference sequence). Germline trimming cut 4 bases from V and 6 bases from J; bases unmatched to any gene: 12. The chain's CDR3 is CASSATITGDAEAFF. CDR3 bases: TGTGCCAGCAGCGCGACGATAACAGGGGACGCTGAAGCTTTCTTT.

This clonotype has only a few counts. This chain uses TRBV7-9 with TRBJ1-1, with D perhaps matching TRBD1 (6 bases). With 6 bases removed from V and 4 bases from J, the gap between germline ends came to 15 bases. Germline V lookup: CDR1 SEHNR, CDR2 FQNEAQ (reference sequence). The CDR3 has 14 amino acids. The CDR3 coding sequence is TGTGCCAGCAGTCGACAGGAAGGTAGCACTGAAGCTTTCTTT. Its translation is CASSRQEGSTEAFF.

This chain joins TRBV6-2 or TRBV6-3 and TRBJ2-2; TRBD1 matches 9 bases. The CDR3 extends over 17 amino acids. Per the germline V gene, CDR1 is MNHEY and CDR2 is SVGEGT. V shed 6 bases, J shed 6 bases, and the junction held 14 bases outside the gene matches. CDR3 sequence reads: CASRPAGTGFRAGELFF. CDR3 nucleotide sequence: TGTGCCAGCAGACCCGCCGGGACAGGGTTTCGGGCCGGGGAGCTGTTTTTT.

This clonotype was seen ten or more times. The rearrangement links TRBV6-1 to TRBJ2-5, with a tentative D call TRBD2 (6 bases). CDR3 length equals 14 residues. The germline V gene has CDR1 MNHNS and CDR2 SASEGT. V gave up 5 bases and J gave up 7 bases, with 17 bases separating them. The CDR3 here is CASSPGPPGGTQYF. The CDR3 DNA is TGTGCCAGCAGTCCCGGGCCCCCCGGGGGGACCCAGTACTTC.

This CDR3 is CASNFDSLPTGELFF. CDR3 sequence (DNA): TGTGCCAGCAACTTTGACAGTCTACCCACCGGGGAGCTGTTTTTT. V usage is TRBV6-1 and J usage is TRBJ2-2; possibly TRBD1 for D (5 bases). Germline V gene data show CDR1 as MNHNS and CDR2 as SASEGT. Trimming removed 7 bases from V and 4 bases from J, with 16 bases in between. The CDR3 loop spans 15 amino acids.

This clonotype was found many times. The chain combines TRBV11-2 with TRBJ2-2, with 9 bases matching TRBD2. The CDR3 is made up of 14 amino acids. In germline, CDR1 is SGHAT, CDR2 FQNNGV. J lost 8 bases, V lost 2 bases, and 3 bases had no gene match. The chain's CDR3 is CASSLISGSGELFF. The CDR3 nucleotides read TGTGCCAGCAGCTTAATTAGCGGGAGTGGGGAGCTGTTTTTT.

This clonotype was counted many times. V gene TRBV20-1 combines with J gene TRBJ2-5; either TRBD1 or TRBD2 may supply D (5 bases each). The CDR3 has 15 amino acids. Trimming cost V 4 bases and J 4 bases, with 19 bases left between them. Germline V lookup: CDR1 DFQATT, CDR2 SNEGSKA (reference sequence). CDR3 in amino acids: CSAMKLRDVGETQYF. CDR3 coding DNA: TGCAGTGCTATGAAGCTCCGGGACGTTGGAGAGACCCAGTACTTC.

This clonotype was recorded many times. This chain links TRBV20-1 with TRBJ2-1; 9 bases line up with TRBD2. J was trimmed by 3 bases and V by 4 bases; bases with no gene match: 7. From germline, CDR1 is DFQATT and CDR2 SNEGSKA (reference sequence). This CDR3 contains 15 residues. The chain's CDR3 is CSAKISGSFYNEQFF. The CDR3 DNA is TGCAGTGCTAAAATTAGCGGGAGCTTCTACAATGAGCAGTTCTTC.